Each of the 6 T cell receptor beta chains below was sequenced from the same sample in a study of blood T cell repertoires in COVID-19. The protocol was immunoSEQ multiplex PCR, while the TCRdb copy is restricted to in-frame clones and leaves out a portion. The sample consists of 120,000 to 150,000 clones, roughly 76% of them appearing once. The sequenced sample consisted of peripheral blood. These receptors all come from a human donor with acute or convalescent COVID-19. The donor label of this sample is uncertain.

The chain uses TRBV16 and TRBJ1-1; 7 bases agree with TRBD1. V trimming: 6 bases; J trimming: 4 bases; junction bases outside the gene matches: 5. The CDR3 has 13 residues. Germline CDR1 reads KGHSY; CDR2 reads FQNENV. CDR3 in amino acids: CASRQGTTTEAFF. CDR3 DNA: TGTGCCAGCAGACAGGGGACCACCACTGAAGCTTTCTTT.

This rearrangement joins TRBV15 to TRBJ1-5, with 8 bases aligning to TRBD1. CDR1 and CDR2 from the germline V gene are LNHNV and YYDKDF (reference sequence). This CDR3 spans 16 amino acids. The trim removed 1 base at V and 5 bases at J, leaving 7 bases unmatched. The CDR3 reads CATSRGTGIGDQPQHF. The CDR3 nucleotides read TGTGCCACCAGCAGAGGGACAGGGATCGGCGATCAGCCCCAGCATTTT.

The chain recombines TRBV7-9 with TRBJ2-3; 8 bases are a match to TRBD2. The CDR3 length is 16 residues. Germline V lookup: CDR1 SEHNR, CDR2 FQNEAQ (reference sequence). Unmatched junction bases numbered 11, after V lost 4 bases and J lost 5 bases. CDR3 bases: TGTGCCAGCAGCTCACGAGGACTAGCCGGGAAAGATACGCAGTATTTT. Protein sequence: CASSSRGLAGKDTQYF. The full variable domain, completed using reference TRBV7-9 and TRBJ2-3, is DTGVSQNPRHKITKRGQNVTFRCDPISEHNRLYWYRQTLGQGPEFLTYFQNEAQLEKSRLLSDRFSAERPKGSFSTLEIQRTEQGDSAMYLCASSSRGLAGKDTQYFGPGTRLTVL.

This chain links TRBV7-9 with TRBJ1-1; a weak D match, TRBD1 (6 bases). This CDR3 is built from 15 residues. Trimming removed 5 bases at V and 3 bases at J, with 16 bases between. Germline V CDR1 and CDR2: SEHNR, FQNEAQ (reference sequence). As DNA, the CDR3 is TGTGCCAGCAGCCAGACAGGTTCGGGACACACTGAAGCTTTCTTT. It codes for CASSQTGSGHTEAFF.

The J gene is TRBJ2-1, the V gene TRBV2; 9 positions agree with TRBD2. This CDR3 has 14 residues. Germline lookup yields CDR1 SNHLY and CDR2 FYNNEI. J gave up 9 bases and V 2 bases, and 5 bases lay outside the gene matches. CDR3 coding DNA: TGTGCCAGCAGTGAACTAGCGGGGAGAGGTGAGCAGTTCTTC. The encoded protein is CASSELAGRGEQFF. Filled out from reference TRBV2 and TRBJ2-1, the complete variable domain reads EPEVTQTPSHQVTQMGQEVILRCVPISNHLYFYWYRQILGQKVEFLVSFYNNEISEKSEIFDDQFSVERPDGSNFTLKIRSTKLEDSAMYFCASSELAGRGEQFFGPGTRLTVL.

This clone showed up many times. The rearrangement links TRBV30 to TRBJ1-2; unclear D gene. CDR3 size: 11 residues. V lost 1 base and J 6 bases, leaving 6 bases between the germline ends. Germline V gene sequence: CDR1 GTSNPN, CDR2 SVGIG (reference sequence). The CDR3 nucleotides are TGTGCCTGGAGTGGGAGTGATGGCTACACCTTC. Translated: CAWSGSDGYTF.